This T cell receptor beta chain was documented in a study of early T cells in non-severe SARS-CoV-2 infection. Overall study context: Sequenced bulk RNA came from whole blood that was unsorted, and chains were unpaired.

Via MiXCR, TCRdb re-called the 5' RACE reads, giving one row per CDR3 protein. This repertoire shows about 59,000 distinct CDR3 sequences, roughly 13% found once; its top ten account for about a tenth. Germline V CDR1 and CDR2: KGHSH, LQKENI. Trimming left V 3 bases short and J 8 bases short, with 18 bases between. The CDR3 contains 15 residues. This clonotype has just a few counts. The sequence came from an adult who was a healthcare worker with PCR-confirmed SARS-CoV-2 infection or an uninfected control (not recorded which). The chain uses TRBV18 and TRBJ2-3; TRBD1 might be the D (6 bases). Sequencing used whole blood, obtained at baseline. For the CDR3, the DNA is TGTGCCAGCTCACCCCCGACGGTCCCAGGGGTTACGCAGTATTTT. Encoded protein: CASSPPTVPGVTQYF.